A selection of T cell receptor beta chains follows, all from one sample in a study of T cells after yellow fever vaccination. TCRdb redid the calling of the 5' RACE reads with MiXCR, one entry per CDR3 protein. The sample lists almost 600,000 distinct CDR3 sequences, roughly 12% occurring once. This material consisted of PBMCs, taken on the day of the yellow fever booster vaccination. Receptors originate from a young man who received the YFV17D yellow fever vaccine. The CDR3 runs from the conserved cysteine through the conserved F or W. D genes are given only for firm matches. The size entry is marked missing in some rows and otherwise reads once, few, many or a size class.

v_call,d_call,clone_size,j_call,cdr3_nt,cdr3_aa
TRBV25-1,-,-,TRBJ1-3,TGTGCCAGCAGTGAATCACTAACAGGGACTACCATATATTTT,CASSESLTGTTIYF
TRBV27,-,-,TRBJ2-3,TGTGCCAGCACCGACTATAGCACAGATACGCAGTATTTT,CASTDYSTDTQYF
TRBV20-1,-,few,TRBJ2-7,TGCAGTGCTAGATGGCCCGCGAACTACGAGCAGTACTTC,CSARWPANYEQYF
TRBV7-9,-,-,TRBJ2-6,TGTGCCAGCAGCTTTGTTTACAGGGCCAACGTCCTGACTTTC,CASSFVYRANVLTF
TRBV19,-,-,TRBJ2-5,TGTGCCAGTAGTAAGGCACAGGCCCAAGAGACCCAGTACTTC,CASSKAQAQETQYF
TRBV24-1,-,-,TRBJ2-2,TGTGCCACCAGTGACTACACCGGGGAGCTGTTTTTT,CATSDYTGELFF
TRBV7-8,-,many,TRBJ2-7,TGTGCCAGCAGCTTAGCGGACGAGCAGTACTTC,CASSLADEQYF
TRBV30,-,-,TRBJ2-7,TGTGCCTGGAGTGACCCGTTTGGGGAGCAGTACTTC,CAWSDPFGEQYF
TRBV4-3,-,-,TRBJ1-5,TGCGCCAGCAGCCAAGAGGGGAATACGCAGTACAATCAGCCCCAGCATTTT,CASSQEGNTQYNQPQHF
TRBV7-2,TRBD2,few,TRBJ2-1,TGTGCCAGCAGCTTAGGTGAGCGGGAGCCCTACAATGAGCAGTTCTTC,CASSLGEREPYNEQFF
TRBV7-2,TRBD1,-,TRBJ1-5,TGTGCCAGCAGCCCGGACAGGGGAGAGCCCCAGCATTTT,CASSPDRGEPQHF
TRBV7-2,TRBD1,-,TRBJ1-2,TGTGCCAGCAGCACGGGACAGGGGGGTTACTATGGCTACACCTTC,CASSTGQGGYYGYTF
TRBV7-2,TRBD1,few,TRBJ2-3,TGTGCCAGCAGCTTACTACCGGGACAGGGGGCCGCAGATACGCAGTATTTT,CASSLLPGQGAADTQYF
TRBV24-1,-,-,TRBJ2-3,TGTGCCACCAGTGATAGGGGGACGCAGTATTTT,CATSDRGTQYF
TRBV5-4,-,-,TRBJ2-1,TGTGCCAGCAGCTTGGCAGGGGCTTTCGAGCAGTTCTTC,CASSLAGAFEQFF
TRBV20-1,-,few,TRBJ1-6,TGCAGTGCTAGAGATAGCACCAGTACTAATTCACCCCTCCACTTT,CSARDSTSTNSPLHF
TRBV14,TRBD1,-,TRBJ1-2,TGTGCCAGCAGCCAAGGAGGGGGCTTCTATGGCTACACCTTC,CASSQGGGFYGYTF
TRBV7-8,-,-,TRBJ2-4,TGTGCCAGCAGCTCCCCTAGGGACATTCAGTACTTC,CASSSPRDIQYF
TRBV4-3,-,-,TRBJ2-1,TGCGCCAGCAGCCAAGATATAAGCGGGCGGGGAGAGCAGTTCTTC,CASSQDISGRGEQFF
TRBV29-1,-,few,TRBJ1-1,TGCAGCGTTGAATACAGGTTGAACACTGAAGCTTTCTTT,CSVEYRLNTEAFF
TRBV20-1,-,many,TRBJ2-1,TGCAGTGCTAGGGATAGACTAGGGCAGTTCTTC,CSARDRLGQFF
TRBV11-3,-,-,TRBJ2-1,TGTGCCAGCAGCCCCAGGGCGGCTCCCTACAATGAGCAGTTCTTC,CASSPRAAPYNEQFF
TRBV2,-,few,TRBJ2-2,TGTGCCAGCACGAGGAACACCGGGGAGCTGTTTTTT,CASTRNTGELFF
TRBV6-1,TRBD2,many,TRBJ2-3,TGTGCCAGCAGTACGGGGGGAGGCGAAACAGATACGCAGTATTTT,CASSTGGGETDTQYF
TRBV10-2,TRBD1,many,TRBJ1-2,TGCGCCAGCAGTCCCTCCGGACAGGGGAATGGCTACACCTTC,CASSPSGQGNGYTF
TRBV7-2,-,-,TRBJ2-3,TGTGCCAGCAGCCCCCGTGCAGGGGATGGTACGCAGTATTTT,CASSPRAGDGTQYF
TRBV11-2,TRBD2,few,TRBJ2-7,TGTGCCAGCAGCTTAGGTCCTAGCGGGAGTAGAAACGAGCAGTACTTC,CASSLGPSGSRNEQYF
TRBV5-1,-,few,TRBJ2-1,TGCGCCAGCAGCTCTGCCCTTTCTAGCTTTGAGAACAATGAGCAGTTCTTC,CASSSALSSFENNEQFF
TRBV5-6,-,-,TRBJ2-1,TGTGCCAGCAGCTTGACGGGCAGCTTAAACAATGAGCAGTTCTTC,CASSLTGSLNNEQFF
TRBV20-1,-,few,TRBJ2-5,TGCAGTGCTAGATTCGGGCTGGGGGAGACCCAGTACTTC,CSARFGLGETQYF
TRBV6-2/TRBV6-3,TRBD2,few,TRBJ2-5,TGTGCCAGCAGTTTCCGGACTAGCGGGAGGCCCTTCCAAGAGACCCAGTACTTC,CASSFRTSGRPFQETQYF
TRBV9,-,-,TRBJ2-3,TGTGCCAGCAGCCGACTCGATCCCGACGGGACCACAGATACGCAGTATTTT,CASSRLDPDGTTDTQYF
TRBV7-2,TRBD1,few,TRBJ2-7,TGTGCCAGCAGAGGGGACAGGTCGACGTACGAGCAGTACTTC,CASRGDRSTYEQYF
TRBV19,-,few,TRBJ1-2,TGTGCCAGTAGTATTACGCGTCAGAACTATGGCTACACCTTC,CASSITRQNYGYTF
TRBV18,-,-,TRBJ1-4,TGTGCCAGCTCACCACAGCAGGGACCCTATGAAAAACTGTTTTTT,CASSPQQGPYEKLFF
TRBV20-1,-,-,TRBJ2-7,TGCAGTGCTGGGCCTGGGACCTACGAGCAGTACTTC,CSAGPGTYEQYF
TRBV29-1,TRBD1,-,TRBJ2-2,TGCAGCGTAGCGACAGGGGTAGCCGGGGAGCTGTTTTTT,CSVATGVAGELFF
TRBV20-1,-,-,TRBJ1-5,TGCAGTGCTCTTCGGGACGGGTATCAGCCCCAGCATTTT,CSALRDGYQPQHF
TRBV6-2/TRBV6-3,TRBD1,-,TRBJ2-7,TGTGCCAGCAGTTACTCGGGGGACAGTCTCCAGCAGTACTTC,CASSYSGDSLQQYF
TRBV10-3,-,-,TRBJ2-2,TGTGCCGCCACGGGGGAGAGGGGCACCGGGGAGCTGTTTTTT,CAATGERGTGELFF
TRBV6-1,-,few,TRBJ2-1,TGTGCCAGCACCCCGGTCCCGGGGGCTTATTCCTACAATGAGCAGTTCTTC,CASTPVPGAYSYNEQFF
TRBV5-1,-,few,TRBJ2-5,TGCGCCAGCAGCTTGGTGGGGACGGGAGAGACCCAGTACTTC,CASSLVGTGETQYF
TRBV7-2,TRBD2,-,TRBJ2-2,TGTGCCAGCAGCCCGGGGGGGAAGGGAACCGGGGAGCTGTTTTTT,CASSPGGKGTGELFF
TRBV20-1,-,few,TRBJ2-7,TGCAGTGCTAGCAGGCACTCCTACGAGCAGTACTTC,CSASRHSYEQYF
TRBV4-3,-,-,TRBJ1-6,TGCGCCAGCAGCCAAGGTGCATCGACTATAAATTCACCCCTCCACTTT,CASSQGASTINSPLHF
TRBV9,-,many,TRBJ2-1,TGTGCCAGCAGCGTAAAGCGGAACTACAATGAGCAGTTCTTC,CASSVKRNYNEQFF
TRBV20-1,-,once,TRBJ2-4,TGCTCCTTAGCCAAAAACATTCAGTACTTC,CSLAKNIQYF
TRBV6-2/TRBV6-3,-,-,TRBJ1-4,TGTGCCAGCAGCTGGGTCCTGACTAATGAAAAACTGTTTTTT,CASSWVLTNEKLFF
TRBV6-2/TRBV6-3,TRBD2,-,TRBJ2-5,TGTGCCAGCAGTTTGCCTAGCGGGATACAAGAGACCCAGTACTTC,CASSLPSGIQETQYF
TRBV29-1,TRBD2,-,TRBJ2-7,TGCAGCATCTCTAGCGGGAGTTTTAACGAGCAGTACTTC,CSISSGSFNEQYF
TRBV5-4,-,-,TRBJ1-1,TGTGCCAGCAGCTCCCCGTTGGGGAACACTGAAGCTTTCTTT,CASSSPLGNTEAFF
TRBV7-2,-,few,TRBJ2-7,TGTGCCAGCAGCCGCGATACCGGGAACTCTTTTACTTACGAGCAGTACTTC,CASSRDTGNSFTYEQYF
TRBV12-3/TRBV12-4,-,many,TRBJ2-7,TGTGCCAGCAGCTGGACTCTGAGGGCTTCCTACGAGCAGTACTTC,CASSWTLRASYEQYF
TRBV20-1,-,few,TRBJ2-4,TGCAGTGCTAGTATTGGGGTAGCCAAAAACATTCAGTACTTC,CSASIGVAKNIQYF
TRBV5-1,-,few,TRBJ2-6,TGCGCCAGCAGCTTGAAACAGGGCTCTGGGGCCAACGTCCTGACTTTC,CASSLKQGSGANVLTF
TRBV30,-,few,TRBJ2-5,TGTGCCTGGAGTGTTGGACTGGCAATCCAAGAGACCCAGTACTTC,CAWSVGLAIQETQYF
TRBV7-2,-,-,TRBJ2-2,TGTGCCAGCAGTTTACGACCGACGAACACCGGGGAGCTGTTTTTT,CASSLRPTNTGELFF
TRBV10-1,-,-,TRBJ2-7,TGCGCCAGCATCTTGGCGGGCAAATCCTACGAGCAGTACTTC,CASILAGKSYEQYF
TRBV7-2,TRBD2,few,TRBJ2-7,TGTGCCAGCAGTTCCGCCGGTCTAGCGGGAGGGTACGAGCAGTACTTC,CASSSAGLAGGYEQYF
TRBV20-1,-,-,TRBJ2-7,TGCAGTGCTAGAGACCCCGGACAGACCTACGAGCAGTACTTC,CSARDPGQTYEQYF